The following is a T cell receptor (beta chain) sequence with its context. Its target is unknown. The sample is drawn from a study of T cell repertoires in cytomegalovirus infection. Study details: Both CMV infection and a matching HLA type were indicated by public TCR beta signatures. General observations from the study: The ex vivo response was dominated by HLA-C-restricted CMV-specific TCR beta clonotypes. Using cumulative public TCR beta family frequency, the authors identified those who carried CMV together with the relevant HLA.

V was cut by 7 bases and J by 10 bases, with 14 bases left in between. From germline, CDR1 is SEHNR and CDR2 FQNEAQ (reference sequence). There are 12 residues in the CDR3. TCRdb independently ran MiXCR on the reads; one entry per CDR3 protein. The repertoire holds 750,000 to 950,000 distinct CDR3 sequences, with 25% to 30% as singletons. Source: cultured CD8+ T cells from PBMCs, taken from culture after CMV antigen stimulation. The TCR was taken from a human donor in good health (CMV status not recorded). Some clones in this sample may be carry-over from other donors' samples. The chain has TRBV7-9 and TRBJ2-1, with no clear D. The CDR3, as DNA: TGTGCCAGCACCTCGGTTTCTGTGGAGCAGTTCTTC. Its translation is CASTSVSVEQFF.